This TCR beta chain was retrieved from a study of graft-versus-host responses after intestinal transplantation. Study information: Anti-thymocyte globulin served as induction for all recipients, who then took tacrolimus and steroids for two to three years. Whole-study results and caveats: Patients with graft-donor T cell macrochimerism had high graft-versus-host to host-versus-graft clonal ratios in allografts.

The germline V gene encodes CDR1 LNHDA and CDR2 SQIVND (reference sequence). The CDR3 length is 14 residues. V shed 2 bases and J shed 0 bases, with 5 bases lying between them. The table came from immunoSEQ multiplex PCR; TCRdb's copy has only in-frame clones and leaves some out. Of approximately 32,000 clones in the sample, around 94% are singletons; the top ten hold approximately 0.71%. A few counts support this clone. Its antigen is still unknown. The chain uses TRBV19 and TRBJ2-1; D is ambiguous. The source material was PBMCs, sampled 16 days after intestinal transplant. This clonotype was obtained from a human patient who received an intestinal transplant, so some T cells may come from the graft donor. CDR3 loop: CASSILSSYNEQFF. For the CDR3, the DNA is TGTGCCAGTAGTATACTGAGCTCCTACAATGAGCAGTTCTTC.